Here is one T cell receptor (beta chain) with its context. The sample originates from a study of blood T cell repertoires in COVID-19. Study-wide background: COVID-19 samples, acute and convalescent, were from the United States, Italy and Spain. T cells, B-cell-depleted T cells, or PBMCs supplied cDNA or gDNA.

The germline CDR1 and CDR2 sequences are MNHEY and SVGAGI. The CDR3 covers 14 residues. The V and J ends lost 9 bases and 2 bases respectively, with 16 bases between them. Authors' processing steps: Estimates of nucleated cell counts were drawn from the amplification of reference gene primers. Data came from immunoSEQ multiplex PCR; TCRdb stores just in-frame clones and leaves some out. That table supplies the V and J calls and clone size; D and trimming were determined from the DNA. The sample yields about 240,000 clones, roughly 80% seen once. This rearrangement joins TRBV6-5 to TRBJ1-1; D is perhaps TRBD1 (5 bases). This TCR came from a woman younger than 30 with acute or convalescent COVID-19. The sequenced sample was peripheral blood. CDR3 in amino acids: CASRGVQKNTEAFF. The CDR3 nucleotides read TGTGCCAGTCGGGGGGTCCAGAAAAACACTGAAGCTTTCTTT.